This TCR beta chain stems from a study of cytotoxic CD8 clonotypes in ibrutinib-treated CLL. As for the study in general: Following treatment for a median around twelve months, range 6 to 36, response samples were then taken.

Here immunoSEQ multiplex PCR was the method, and the copy in TCRdb shows in-frame clones only, minus some. Among 200,000 to 250,000 clones listed, under 80% were seen once. V shed 4 bases and J shed 1 base, with 8 bases lying between them. Germline loops: CDR1 MDHEN, CDR2 SYDVKM. The CDR3 runs 14 residues. On this clone: No antigen is known for it.

Regarding the study as a whole: Patients showed higher baseline clonality than age-matched healthy donors, and it tracked circulating CD8+ T-cell counts. Private clonotypes, not public ones, expanded at ibrutinib response.

The clonotype was recovered from a human donor with chronic lymphocytic leukemia. The chain couples TRBV28 to TRBJ1-5; D is possibly TRBD1 (6 bases). Sample: PBMCs, taken after 24 months of ibrutinib treatment. The CDR3 reads CASSWDISNQPQHF. The CDR3 DNA reads TGTGCCAGCAGTTGGGACATCAGCAATCAGCCCCAGCATTTT.